These 29 T cell receptor beta chains were sequenced from one sample in a study of beta chain features in type 1 diabetes (dated by TCRdb to 2016 to 2018). Study-wide conclusions, independent of this receptor: Type 1 diabetes patients showed a moderate but significant shortening of TCRB CDR3 length in all four CD4+ subsets.

Their antigens are not known. The library was made by the immunoSEQ multiplex PCR assay. All of the isolated RNA was reverse transcribed with the High Capacity cDNA Reverse Transcription Kit, so expressed TCRB transcripts were sequenced. TCRdb carries this immuneACCESS record with in-frame sequences only. Its versions omit some clonotypes, under half of them owing to an unresolved V gene in the studies checked, with the rest unexplained. In this sample the table shows about 53,000 clones, under 60% of which occur a single time. The ten largest clonotypes hold roughly 2.6% of the sample. Sequenced sample: Tregs from blood. What this sample's cell subset or site label stands for: regulatory CD4+ T cells. The receptors were gathered from a woman in her thirties or forties with type 1 diabetes.

The chain combines TRBV5-4 with TRBJ2-4, with TRBD1 matching over 7 bases. CDR1 is SGHNT and CDR2 is YYREEE in the germline V gene (reference sequence). The CDR3 contains 15 residues. J gave up 6 bases and V 4 bases, and 10 bases lay outside the gene matches. CDR3 amino acids: CASSPRTGKGNIQYF. The CDR3 bases are TGTGCCAGCAGCCCCCGGACAGGAAAGGGAAACATTCAGTACTTC.

The V and J genes are TRBV5-6 and TRBJ1-2, with TRBD1 matching over 7 bases. V shed 4 bases, J shed 1 base, and the junction held 4 bases outside the gene matches. Germline V gene data show CDR1 as SGHDT and CDR2 as YYEEEE. The CDR3 has 14 amino acids. The CDR3 coding sequence is TGTGCCAGCAGCATAGGGGGCGTTAACTATGGCTACACCTTC. Its protein product is CASSIGGVNYGYTF.

The chain uses TRBV28 and TRBJ1-5; TRBD1 is a possible D gene (6 bases). The germline CDR1 and CDR2 sequences are MDHEN and SYDVKM. The CDR3 consists of 14 residues. V was clipped by 4 bases and J by 9 bases, with 16 bases between them. CDR3 sequence: CASSYREIYRPQHF. In DNA form, the CDR3 reads TGTGCCAGCAGTTACAGGGAAATCTATCGGCCCCAGCATTTT.

This clone was picked up one time. The CDR3 region is CASSRDSQSDGYTF. The CDR3 DNA follows: TGTGCCAGCAGCCGGGACAGCCAAAGTGATGGCTACACCTTC. The chain recombines TRBV6-6 with TRBJ1-2, with TRBD1 matching 7 bases. Trimming took 6 bases from V and 6 from J; bases not matched to a gene: 10. In germline, CDR1 is MNHNY, CDR2 SVGAGI (reference sequence). The CDR3 has 14 amino acids.

The chain couples TRBV2 to TRBJ2-1; D not resolved. V lost 0 bases to trimming and J lost 6 bases, with 15 bases between them. Germline CDR1 and CDR2: SNHLY and FYNNEI. This CDR3 has 16 residues. In nucleotides, the CDR3 is TGTGCCAGCAGTGAAGCGGTCTTTCTACCACGCAATGAGCAGTTCTTC. It is translated as CASSEAVFLPRNEQFF.

The chain links TRBV10-3 to TRBJ1-2; TRBD1 agrees at 8 bases. V was clipped by 3 bases and J by 7 bases; unmatched bases: 4. Germline V gene sequence: CDR1 ENHRY, CDR2 SYGVKD. CDR3 size: 13 residues. Here the CDR3 DNA reads TGTGCCATCAGTGAATCAGGGGGCTTTGGCTACACCTTC. Protein: CAISESGGFGYTF.

V is TRBV7-2 and J is TRBJ1-1; tentative D call: TRBD1 (5 bases). This CDR3 region has 13 residues. Trimming removed 2 bases from V and 4 bases from J, with 8 bases in between. The germline V gene has CDR1 SGHTA and CDR2 FQGNSA. DNA for the CDR3: TGTGCCAGCAGCTTACAGGGTCGCACTGAAGCTTTCTTT. It translates to CASSLQGRTEAFF.

The chain recombines TRBV5-6 with TRBJ1-5; D is uncertain. CDR3 length: 13 amino acids. Trimming removed 0 bases at V and 5 bases at J, with 6 bases between. Germline CDR1 reads SGHDT; CDR2 reads YYEEEE. As DNA, the CDR3 is TGTGCCAGCAGCTTGGCCGGAGATCAGCCCCAGCATTTT. Encoded protein: CASSLAGDQPQHF.

The chain recombines TRBV5-6 with TRBJ2-6; D might be TRBD1 (6 bases). The V end lost 0 bases, the J end lost 2 bases, and 15 bases lay between the germline ends. The CDR3 totals 18 residues. Germline V gives CDR1 SGHDT, CDR2 YYEEEE. CDR3: CASSLAGGQRAGANVLTF. The CDR3 nucleotides read TGTGCCAGCAGCTTGGCTGGAGGACAGCGCGCTGGGGCCAACGTCCTGACTTTC.

In this sample, this clone turned up a few times. The chain combines TRBV28 with TRBJ1-2; a possible D gene is TRBD1 (5 bases). This CDR3 region has 14 residues. Germline V gene sequence: CDR1 MDHEN, CDR2 SYDVKM. Trimming stripped 1 base from V and 7 bases from J, with 13 bases between. The CDR3 loop reads CASSLSGRGVGYTF. CDR3 sequence (DNA): TGTGCCAGCAGTTTATCCGGACGGGGGGTTGGCTACACCTTC.

The chain employs TRBV6-6 and TRBJ2-7; 8 nucleotides align to TRBD2. CDR1 is MNHNY, CDR2 SVGAGI, per germline (reference sequence). The junction had 4 bases not matched to a gene; V was cut back by 4 bases and J by 2 bases. This CDR3 has 14 amino acids. Written as DNA, the CDR3 is TGTGCCAGCAGTTTTCTAGCGGGCACCTACGAGCAGTACTTC. Its protein product is CASSFLAGTYEQYF.

In regard to this clone: A junction end diverges from the germline sequence, so it may reflect a read error. The chain has TRBV10-3 and TRBJ2-1; tentative D call: TRBD1 (5 bases). This CDR3 has 17 amino acids. CDR1 ENHRY and CDR2 SYGVKD come from the germline V gene. CDR3: CASSYGRGTGRYNEQFF. CDR3 DNA: TGTGCCAGCAGTTACGGAAGGGGAACAGGTCGCTACAATGAGCAGTTCTTC.

The chain links TRBV7-6 to TRBJ1-5; a weak D match, TRBD1 (5 bases). The V end was cut by 5 bases, the J end by 0 bases, with 11 bases between. Germline lookup yields CDR1 SGHVS and CDR2 FNYEAQ. The CDR3 totals 15 residues. The CDR3 protein is CASSATDDSNQPQHF. The CDR3 DNA reads TGTGCCAGCAGCGCGACAGACGATAGCAATCAGCCCCAGCATTTT.

This clone was seen only a few times. V usage is TRBV28 and J usage is TRBJ1-1, with D hard to call. Trimming took off 2 bases at V and 4 bases at J, with 14 bases between the two ends. The CDR3 has 15 amino acids. Germline CDR1 is MDHEN and CDR2 is SYDVKM. The CDR3: CASSLRWRASTEAFF. CDR3 in DNA: TGTGCCAGCAGTTTAAGATGGAGGGCGAGCACTGAAGCTTTCTTT.

This clone was picked up a small number of times. The chain combines TRBV29-1 with TRBJ2-7; the D gene is possibly TRBD1 (9 bases). The CDR3 extends over 15 amino acids. Germline assignment: CDR1 SQVTM and CDR2 ANQGSEA. Trimming removed 5 bases from V and 2 bases from J, with 19 bases in between. CDR3 region: CSVRGLGQGPYEQYF. The CDR3 nucleotides read TGCAGCGTTAGGGGACTAGGACAGGGGCCCTACGAGCAGTACTTC.

The J gene is TRBJ2-3, the V gene TRBV27; TRBD2 might be the D (7 bases). The CDR3 runs to 16 residues. V was pared by 7 bases and J by 5 bases, with 22 bases between. Germline lookup yields CDR1 MNHEY and CDR2 SMNVEV (reference sequence). The CDR3 sequence is CASTQMGGAAGDTQYF. CDR3 sequence (DNA): TGTGCCAGCACCCAAATGGGGGGGGCCGCCGGAGATACGCAGTATTTT.

The rearrangement uses TRBV9 and TRBJ2-1; 7 bases match TRBD2. The CDR3 is 14 residues long. With 4 bases clipped from V and 7 bases from J, the junction kept 8 bases outside the gene matches. CDR1 is SGDLS and CDR2 is YYNGEE in the germline V gene. The CDR3 protein is CASSPGTTSNEQFF. The CDR3 nucleotides are TGTGCCAGCAGCCCCGGGACTACCTCAAATGAGCAGTTCTTC.

In DNA form, the CDR3 reads TGTGCCAGCAGCTTATCCGGGGGTAATGAGCAGTTCTTC. This codes for CASSLSGGNEQFF. The chain combines TRBV7-2 with TRBJ2-1; TRBD2 is a possible D gene (6 bases). The CDR3 consists of 13 residues. Germline V lookup: CDR1 SGHTA, CDR2 FQGNSA. The V gene lost 2 bases and the J gene lost 7 bases, with 9 bases spanning the gap.

The chain carries TRBV28 and TRBJ1-4; a possible D gene is TRBD1 (5 bases). This CDR3 has 13 amino acids. Trimming removed 2 bases from V and 12 bases from J, with 13 bases in between. Germline values: CDR1 MDHEN, CDR2 SYDVKM. The CDR3 DNA reads as TGTGCCAGCAGTTTACCGATAGGGGAACAACTGTTTTTT. This translates into CASSLPIGEQLFF.

This clone came up a few times. The rearrangement links TRBV5-4 to TRBJ1-2; unclear D gene. V lost 2 bases and J 5 bases, leaving 13 bases between the germline ends. This CDR3 has 14 amino acids. Germline CDR1 SGHNT, CDR2 YYREEE (reference sequence). The CDR3 region is CASSFATAAYGYTF. Written as DNA, the CDR3 is TGTGCCAGCAGCTTCGCAACAGCTGCGTATGGCTACACCTTC.

The gene calls are TRBV6-1 and TRBJ1-5; 8 positions match TRBD1. This CDR3 contains 14 residues. Germline V CDR1 and CDR2: MNHNS, SASEGT. After removal of 8 bases from V and 2 bases from J, the junction contained 5 bases not matched to a gene. The CDR3 DNA sequence: TGTGCCAGCGACCAGGGGGCCGGCAATCAGCCCCAGCATTTT. It specifies CASDQGAGNQPQHF.

The chain recombines TRBV7-9 with TRBJ2-1, with 7 bases identical to TRBD2. The CDR3 loop spans 16 amino acids. The trim removed 5 bases at V and 5 bases at J, leaving 12 bases unmatched. The germline gives CDR1 SEHNR, CDR2 FQNEAQ (reference sequence). This chain's CDR3 is CASSLTLADVDNEQFF. DNA of the CDR3: TGTGCCAGCAGCCTAACCCTAGCGGACGTCGACAATGAGCAGTTCTTC.

This clone showed up just once. Its ends do not fully match the called genes, so a read error is possible. Other DNA sequences from this sample encode an identical CDR3 as well. The chain links TRBV27 to TRBJ2-1, with 11 bases identical to TRBD2. Germline assignment: CDR1 MNHEY and CDR2 SMNVEV (reference sequence). The CDR3 extends over 17 amino acids. CDR3 sequence reads: CASSRYSGGASYNEQFF. CDR3 DNA sequence: TGTGCCAGCAGTCGATATAGCGGGGGGGCATCCTACAATGAGCAATTCTTC.

The V and J genes are TRBV7-3 and TRBJ1-1; a possible D gene is TRBD1 (5 bases). The CDR3 sequence is 14 residues long. Germline V gene lookup returns CDR1 SGHTA and CDR2 FQGTGA. V was pared by 5 bases and J by 3 bases, with 13 bases between. The chain's CDR3 is CASSRQGGDTEAFF. In nucleotides, the CDR3 is TGTGCCAGCAGCAGGCAAGGAGGGGACACTGAAGCTTTCTTT.

As to this clone: The junction shows a germline mismatch at one end, possibly a read error. The gene calls are TRBV7-2 and TRBJ1-1, with 7 positions matching TRBD1. CDR1 is SGHTA and CDR2 is FQGNSA in the germline V gene. The CDR3 totals 16 residues. The chain's CDR3 is CVSSLLRTGLNTEAFF. CDR3 DNA sequence: TGTGTCAGCAGCTTACTTCGGACAGGTTTGAACACTGAAGCTTTCTTT. The full variable domain, with the rest looked up from reference TRBV7-2 and TRBJ1-1, is GAGVSQSPSNKVTEKGKDVELRCDPISGHTALYWYRQSLGQGLEFLIYFQGNSAPDKSGLPSDRFSAERTGGSVSTLTIQRTQQEDSAVYLCVSSLLRTGLNTEAFFGQGTRLTVV.

The chain employs TRBV5-6 and TRBJ1-1; a weak D match, TRBD1 (5 bases). Germline CDR1 is SGHDT and CDR2 is YYEEEE. The CDR3 consists of 14 residues. The germline V and J ends were trimmed by 1 base and 3 bases, with 10 bases remaining between them. This chain's CDR3 is CASSLRGSDTEAFF. As DNA, the CDR3 is TGTGCCAGCAGCTTGAGGGGTTCAGACACTGAAGCTTTCTTT.

This chain uses TRBV29-1 with TRBJ2-3; 11 bases are a match to TRBD2. CDR3 length: 18 amino acids. Trimming at V came to 4 bases and at J to 0 bases, leaving 12 bases not matched to a gene. Germline CDR1 SQVTM, CDR2 ANQGSEA. The CDR3 reads CSVVTSGGLTSSTDTQYF. In nucleotides, the CDR3 is TGCAGCGTTGTTACTAGCGGGGGTCTCACCTCTAGCACAGATACGCAGTATTTT.

The chain employs TRBV5-8 and TRBJ2-1; 8 nucleotides align to TRBD1. From germline, CDR1 is SGHTS and CDR2 YDEGEE. The junction had 6 bases not matched to a gene; V was cut back by 4 bases and J by 9 bases. The CDR3 runs to 13 residues. CDR3 in amino acids: CASSTRQGSEQFF. The DNA for the CDR3 is TGTGCCAGCAGCACTAGACAGGGGTCTGAGCAGTTCTTC.

There are a few counts of this clone. The rearrangement uses TRBV5-4 and TRBJ2-1, with TRBD1 identical over 7 bases. Germline V lookup: CDR1 SGHNT, CDR2 YYREEE (reference sequence). After removal of 1 base from V and 5 bases from J, the junction contained 6 bases not matched to a gene. This CDR3 contains 15 residues. This CDR3 is CASSLNRGNNNEQFF. Written as DNA, the CDR3 is TGTGCCAGCAGCTTGAACAGGGGAAATAACAATGAGCAGTTCTTC.